This TCR beta chain was identified during a study of vaccination effects on CD4 cells after COVID-19. About the study: Early samples were taken at day +14, late at days +241, +227, +161. General study points: Spike-reactive clones present post-vaccine in convalescents were predominantly new vaccine-induced clones. Long after vaccination, the clones induced by infection and by vaccine shrank markedly in size.

Only in-frame clones appear in the TCRdb table, and some are missing; sequencing was by immunoSEQ multiplex PCR. The sample includes some 15,000 clones, about 78% seen only once; the top ten take 15% to 20%. The CDR3 length is 11 residues. V gave up 7 bases and J gave up 2 bases, with 8 bases separating them. CDR1 is DFQATT, CDR2 SNEGSKA, per germline (reference sequence). Peptide-pool stimulation followed by sequencing identified expanded antigen-specific CD4+ clonotypes in the ViraFEST assay. Culture lasted 10 days before CD4+ T cell isolation. Confirmation by PCR established that the person had SARS-CoV-2 infection between March and December 2020. Each participant was given two doses of one vaccine (BNT162b2 or mRNA-1273). In culture with 10 IU/ml IL-2 and about 10 ug/ml peptides, PBMC were grown at a few million per well. As to this clone: Its target is unknown.

The origin of this receptor is a human donor who had a prior SARS-CoV-2 infection. The genes are TRBV20-1 and TRBJ1-2; no clear D. The sequencing used CD4+ T cells from PBMCs cultured with SARS-CoV-2 spike peptides, collected after COVID-19 vaccination. CDR3 in DNA: TGCAGTGTTTCCGGGAACTATGGCTACACCTTC. It translates to CSVSGNYGYTF.